Following are 15 T cell receptor beta chains from one sample sequenced in a study of beta chain features in type 1 diabetes. Expressed TCRB transcripts were sequenced, since all the RNA that had been isolated was reverse transcribed. The protocol was immunoSEQ multiplex PCR, while the TCRdb copy is restricted to in-frame clones and leaves out a portion. The sample includes hundreds of thousands of clones, roughly an eighth seen only once; the top ten take around 0.015%. Sequencing was done on a sample of naive CD4+ T cells from blood. The receptors were sampled from a man aged 18 to 29 in good health.

The J gene is TRBJ1-4, the V gene TRBV15, with TRBD1 matching over 8 bases. CDR1 and CDR2 from the germline V gene are LNHNV and YYDKDF (reference sequence). This CDR3 is built from 14 residues. J gave up 5 bases and V 5 bases, and 4 bases lay outside the gene matches. DNA of the CDR3: TGTGCCACCAGCCCCAGGACAGGGAATGAAAAACTGTTTTTT. It codes for CATSPRTGNEKLFF. The entire variable domain, with the rest obtained from reference TRBV15 and TRBJ1-4, is as follows: DAMVIQNPRYQVTQFGKPVTLSCSQTLNHNVMYWYQQKSSQAPKLLFHYYDKDFNNEADTPDNFQSRRPNTSFCFLDIRSPGLGDTAMYLCATSPRTGNEKLFFGSGTQLSVL.

There are a few counts of this clone. The CDR3 DNA is TGCGCCAGCAGTCTCGGACAGGGGGCCGGCACAGATACGCAGTATTTT. It encodes CASSLGQGAGTDTQYF. The V gene is TRBV5-1, the J gene TRBJ2-3; TRBD1 matches at 11 bases. V was pared by 5 bases and J by 1 base, with 6 bases of the junction left unmatched. Germline loops: CDR1 SGHRS, CDR2 YFSETQ. CDR3 length equals 16 residues.

In this sample, this clone turned up a few times. This chain uses TRBV30 with TRBJ1-2; the D is unclear. CDR3 length equals 12 residues. The germline V and J ends were trimmed by 5 bases and 5 bases, with 12 bases remaining between them. Germline lookup yields CDR1 GTSNPN and CDR2 SVGIG (reference sequence). The CDR3 nucleotides are TGTGCCTGGCAGTCAGGCAATTATGGCTACACCTTC. This codes for CAWQSGNYGYTF. Filled out from reference TRBV30 and TRBJ1-2, the complete variable domain reads SQTIHQWPATLVQPVGSPLSLECTVEGTSNPNLYWYRQAAGRGLQLLFYSVGIGQISSEVPQNLSASRPQDRQFILSSKKLLLSDSGFYLCAWQSGNYGYTFGSGTRLTVV.

V usage is TRBV28 and J usage is TRBJ2-7; a weak D match, TRBD2 (5 bases). Trimming left V 3 bases short and J 5 bases short, with 17 bases between. There are 15 residues in the CDR3. Germline V gene data show CDR1 as MDHEN and CDR2 as SYDVKM. The CDR3 is CASSLSGLGLDEQYF. The CDR3, as DNA: TGTGCCAGCAGTTTGAGCGGTCTAGGATTAGACGAGCAGTACTTC.

The gene calls are TRBV7-2 and TRBJ1-2, with TRBD1 as a possible D gene (6 bases). The CDR3 spans 16 residues. Germline V lookup: CDR1 SGHTA, CDR2 FQGNSA. The V and J ends lost 2 bases and 5 bases respectively, with 18 bases between them. This chain's CDR3 is CASSLRGGAKEYGYTF. As DNA, the CDR3 is TGTGCCAGCAGCTTAAGGGGGGGCGCGAAAGAATATGGCTACACCTTC.

This chain uses TRBV12-5 with TRBJ1-1; D call uncertain. Germline lookup yields CDR1 LGHNT and CDR2 FRNRAP. With 2 bases removed from V and 5 bases from J, the gap between germline ends came to 15 bases. The CDR3 loop spans 15 amino acids. The CDR3 region is CASGLYLAGTTEAFF. CDR3 nucleotide sequence: TGTGCTAGTGGTTTGTATCTTGCGGGTACAACTGAAGCTTTCTTT.

The chain combines TRBV5-1 with TRBJ2-1; 10 bases agree with TRBD2. CDR1 and CDR2 (germline): SGHRS, YFSETQ. Germline trimming cut 1 base from V and 10 bases from J; bases unmatched to any gene: 5. The CDR3 is 14 amino acids. CDR3 sequence (DNA): TGCGCCAGCAGCTTGAGCGGGGGGGAGGGGGAGCAGTTCTTC. Its protein product is CASSLSGGEGEQFF.

V and J are TRBV28 and TRBJ1-4, with TRBD1 matching 9 bases. The trim removed 8 bases at V and 7 bases at J, leaving 11 bases unmatched. The V gene's germline CDR1 is MDHEN and CDR2 SYDVKM. CDR3 length: 15 amino acids. The CDR3 sequence: CASQEGQGRREKLFF. CDR3 DNA sequence: TGTGCCAGCCAAGAAGGACAGGGGAGGCGTGAAAAACTGTTTTTT.

This clone has a handful of counts. This sequence joins TRBV28 and TRBJ1-5; possibly TRBD1 for D (5 bases). Germline lookup yields CDR1 MDHEN and CDR2 SYDVKM. V gave up 3 bases and J gave up 2 bases, with 11 bases separating them. The CDR3 has 15 residues. The CDR3 loop reads CASSFQGAGNQPQHF. The CDR3 DNA reads as TGTGCCAGCAGTTTTCAAGGGGCTGGCAATCAGCCCCAGCATTTT.

The chain joins TRBV7-9 to TRBJ2-1, with D unresolved. The V end was cut by 4 bases, the J end by 4 bases, with 8 bases between. Germline CDR1 reads SEHNR; CDR2 reads FQNEAQ (reference sequence). CDR3 length equals 13 residues. This CDR3 reads CASSSAPYNEQFF. CDR3 DNA: TGTGCCAGCAGCTCAGCCCCATACAATGAGCAGTTCTTC.

This clone has more than one count but fewer than ten. The J gene is TRBJ1-5, the V gene TRBV4-3; D may be TRBD1 (6 bases). Germline CDR1 and CDR2: LGHNA and YSLEER. V dropped 0 bases and J dropped 4 bases, with 22 bases sitting between them. The CDR3 is 19 amino acids. CDR3 in DNA: TGCGCCAGCAGCCAAGAAGGAAGCAGGGGCGTCCTTCGTAATCAGCCCCAGCATTTT. It yields the protein CASSQEGSRGVLRNQPQHF.

This CDR3 is CASSPSPGADTQYF. The CDR3, as DNA: TGTGCCAGCAGCCCGAGTCCAGGGGCAGATACGCAGTATTTT. The chain carries TRBV7-2 and TRBJ2-3, with D possibly TRBD1 on 6 matching bases. Trimming pared 5 bases from V and 4 bases from J, leaving 13 bases between. This CDR3 has 14 amino acids. Germline V gene data show CDR1 as SGHTA and CDR2 as FQGNSA.

V gene TRBV18 combines with J gene TRBJ2-5, with TRBD2 as a possible D gene (5 bases). Germline CDR1 reads KGHSH; CDR2 reads LQKENI. The CDR3 totals 13 residues. The V end lost 4 bases, the J end lost 2 bases, and 8 bases lay between the germline ends. The CDR3 here is CASSLGIQETQYF. CDR3 DNA sequence: TGTGCCAGCTCACTCGGGATACAAGAGACCCAGTACTTC.

This chain uses TRBV28 with TRBJ1-2; D is unclear. Germline CDR1 reads MDHEN; CDR2 reads SYDVKM. Trimming took 5 bases from V and 6 from J, leaving 10 bases between them. The CDR3 contains 12 residues. CDR3 sequence reads: CASSITRDGYTF. The CDR3 DNA sequence: TGTGCCAGCAGTATAACGAGGGATGGCTACACCTTC.

The genes are TRBV9 and TRBJ1-2, with D maybe TRBD1 (6 bases). Germline values: CDR1 SGDLS, CDR2 YYNGEE. The CDR3 is 15 amino acids. V was clipped by 3 bases and J by 4 bases, with 16 bases between them. The CDR3 nucleotides are TGTGCCAGCAGCGATATCCGACAGGAACGCTATGGCTACACCTTC. This translates into CASSDIRQERYGYTF.